The rows below give T cell receptor beta chains drawn from one sample of a study of blood T cell repertoires in COVID-19. Assay: immunoSEQ multiplex PCR; the TCRdb copy retains only in-frame clones and omits some. The repertoire includes about 160,000 clones, 70% to 90% of them detected once, and approximately 5.4% sits in the top ten. The specimen was PBMCs or T cells enriched from blood (not recorded which). These TCRs come from a man aged 35 to 55 who had recovered from COVID-19. Both conserved end residues are part of each CDR3. The D gene is left open where the match is weak. A clone size is listed for some rows: how often the clone was seen (once, few, many), or a class if it is expanded.

d_call	j_call	clone_size	v_call	cdr3_aa	cdr3_nt
NA	TRBJ2-3	NA	TRBV21-1	CASVSREGGDTQYF	TGTGCCAGCGTGTCGAGGGAAGGAGGAGATACGCAGTATTTT
NA	TRBJ1-1	many	TRBV24-1	CATRQDSYTEAFF	TGTGCCACCAGGCAGGACAGTTACACTGAAGCTTTCTTT
TRBD1	TRBJ1-4	NA	TRBV6-5	CASIPGQGFEKLFF	TGTGCCAGCATTCCGGGACAGGGATTTGAAAAACTGTTTTTT
TRBD2	TRBJ2-2	NA	TRBV6-4	CASRRTSGSTGELFF	TGTGCCAGCAGAAGGACTAGCGGGTCCACCGGGGAGCTGTTTTTT
TRBD2	TRBJ2-1	NA	TRBV2	CASRSSGGARFF	TGTGCCAGCAGATCTAGCGGGGGGGCTCGGTTCTTC
NA	TRBJ1-1	NA	TRBV14	CASSPNMRRSNTEAFF	TGTGCCAGCAGCCCAAACATGAGGCGATCGAACACTGAAGCTTTCTTT
NA	TRBJ2-3	NA	TRBV7-3	CASSFTGGGGRTDTQYF	TGTGCCAGCAGCTTCACCGGAGGGGGGGGACGCACAGATACGCAGTATTTT
TRBD1	TRBJ1-1	NA	TRBV29-1	CSVRDRIAEAFF	TGCAGCGTCCGGGACAGGATAGCTGAAGCTTTCTTT
NA	TRBJ2-4	NA	TRBV10-3	CATQTELAKNIQYF	TGTGCCACCCAAACAGAGCTAGCCAAAAACATTCAGTACTTC
TRBD2	TRBJ2-3	NA	TRBV9	CASSPPQRGGGTDTQYF	TGTGCCAGCAGCCCTCCTCAGCGGGGGGGCGGCACAGATACGCAGTATTTT
TRBD1	TRBJ1-2	many	TRBV19	CASSIGRQGENYGYTF	TGTGCCAGTAGTATAGGGCGACAGGGGGAGAACTATGGCTACACCTTC